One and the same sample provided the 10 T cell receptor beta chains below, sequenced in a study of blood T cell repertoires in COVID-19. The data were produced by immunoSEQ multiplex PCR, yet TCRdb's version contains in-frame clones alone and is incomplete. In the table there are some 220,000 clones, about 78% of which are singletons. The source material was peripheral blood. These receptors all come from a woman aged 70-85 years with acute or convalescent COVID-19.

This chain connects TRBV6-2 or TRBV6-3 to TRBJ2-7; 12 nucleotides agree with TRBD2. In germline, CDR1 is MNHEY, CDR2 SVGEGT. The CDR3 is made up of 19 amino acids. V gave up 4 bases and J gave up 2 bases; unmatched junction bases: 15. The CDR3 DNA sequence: TGTGCCAGCAGTTCGAGCCCCAGGACTAGCGGGACTTTCACCTACGAGCAGTACTTC. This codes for CASSSSPRTSGTFTYEQYF.

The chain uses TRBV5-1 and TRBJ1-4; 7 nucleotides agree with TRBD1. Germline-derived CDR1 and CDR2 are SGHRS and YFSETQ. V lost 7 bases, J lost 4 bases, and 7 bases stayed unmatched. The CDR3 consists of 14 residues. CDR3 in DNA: TGCGCCAGCGCGCCTCAGGGGGGTAATGAAAAACTGTTTTTT. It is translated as CASAPQGGNEKLFF.

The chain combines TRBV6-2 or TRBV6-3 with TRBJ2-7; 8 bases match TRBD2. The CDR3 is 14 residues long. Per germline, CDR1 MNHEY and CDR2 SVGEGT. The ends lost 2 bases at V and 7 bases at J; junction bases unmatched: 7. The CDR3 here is CASSYSGGLREQYF. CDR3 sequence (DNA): TGTGCCAGCAGTTACAGCGGGGGCCTAAGAGAGCAGTACTTC.

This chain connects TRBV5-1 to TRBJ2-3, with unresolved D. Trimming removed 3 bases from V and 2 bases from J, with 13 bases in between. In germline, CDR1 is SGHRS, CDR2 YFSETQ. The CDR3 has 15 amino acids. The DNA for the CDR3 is TGCGCCAGCAGCTCCTTCAAGCCGGTCACAGATACGCAGTATTTT. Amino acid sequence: CASSSFKPVTDTQYF.

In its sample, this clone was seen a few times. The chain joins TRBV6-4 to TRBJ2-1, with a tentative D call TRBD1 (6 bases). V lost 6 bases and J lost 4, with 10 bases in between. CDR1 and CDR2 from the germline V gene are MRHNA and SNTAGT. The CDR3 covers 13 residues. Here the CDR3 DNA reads TGTGCCAGCAGCTTACAGGGTTACAATGAGCAGTTCTTC. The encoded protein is CASSLQGYNEQFF.

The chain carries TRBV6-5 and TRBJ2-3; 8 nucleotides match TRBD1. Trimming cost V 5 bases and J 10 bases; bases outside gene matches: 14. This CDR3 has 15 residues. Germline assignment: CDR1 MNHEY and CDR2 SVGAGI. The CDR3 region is CASSRTGPMNYAQYF. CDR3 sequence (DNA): TGTGCCAGCAGTCGGACAGGGCCGATGAATTATGCGCAGTATTTT.

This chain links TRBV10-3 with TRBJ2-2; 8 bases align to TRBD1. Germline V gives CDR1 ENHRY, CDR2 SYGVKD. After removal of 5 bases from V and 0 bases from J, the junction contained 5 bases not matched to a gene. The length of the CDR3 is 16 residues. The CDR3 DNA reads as TGTGCCATCAGTTCGGACAGGGCCTCGAACACCGGGGAGCTGTTTTTT. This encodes CAISSDRASNTGELFF.

This CDR3 is CSVEEPRTTQYF. DNA of the CDR3: TGCAGCGTTGAAGAACCAAGGACTACCCAGTACTTC. The rearrangement links TRBV29-1 to TRBJ2-5; D may be TRBD2 (5 bases). Germline V CDR1 and CDR2: SQVTM, ANQGSEA. This CDR3 is 12 amino acids long. Trimming removed 0 bases at V and 8 bases at J, with 10 bases between. Combining the CDR3 with reference TRBV29-1 and TRBJ2-5 gives the whole variable domain SAVISQKPSRDICQRGTSLTIQCQVDSQVTMMFWYRQQPGQSLTLIATANQGSEATYESGFVIDKFPISRPNLTFSTLTVSNMSPEDSSIYLCSVEEPRTTQYFGPGTRLLVL.

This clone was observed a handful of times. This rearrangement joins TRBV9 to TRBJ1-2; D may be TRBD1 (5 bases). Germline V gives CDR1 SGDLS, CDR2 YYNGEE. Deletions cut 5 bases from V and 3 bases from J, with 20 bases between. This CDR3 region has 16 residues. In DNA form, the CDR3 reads TGTGCCAGCAGTGGAGGGATTTTGGGGCACTACTATGGCTACACCTTC. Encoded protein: CASSGGILGHYYGYTF.

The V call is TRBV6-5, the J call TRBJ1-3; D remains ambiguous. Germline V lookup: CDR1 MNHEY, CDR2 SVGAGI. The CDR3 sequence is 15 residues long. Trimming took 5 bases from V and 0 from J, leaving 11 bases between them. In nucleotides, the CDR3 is TGTGCCAGCAGTCCCTTTGCGGACTCTGGAAACACCATATATTTT. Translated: CASSPFADSGNTIYF.